These T cell receptor beta chains were read from a single sample in a study of shared clonotypes between healthy human individuals. Using immunoSEQ multiplex PCR, the repertoire was profiled, and TCRdb retains in-frame clones only, with some absent. This sample has 2 million to 2.5 million clones, with roughly 91% found just once. The sample consisted of naive CD8+ T cells from PBMCs. The receptors were sampled from a man aged 18-30 years in good health. Some clones in this sample may be carry-over from other donors' samples. Both conserved end residues are part of each CDR3. D genes are given only for firm matches. The size of a clone is reported for some rows only, either as once, few or many, or as a class for expanded clones.

TRBV6-5,NA,NA,TRBJ1-6,CASSQLDSSNSPLHF,TGTGCCAGCAGCCAGCTCGACAGTTCTAATTCACCCCTCCACTTT
TRBV7-3,few,NA,TRBJ1-1,CASSLTGRENTEAFF,TGTGCCAGCAGCTTAACAGGCAGGGAGAACACTGAAGCTTTCTTT
TRBV5-1,NA,TRBD2,TRBJ2-7,CASTSTSGLHYEQYF,TGCGCCAGCACTTCGACTAGCGGATTACACTACGAGCAGTACTTC
TRBV5-1,NA,NA,TRBJ2-7,CASSLRDTYEQYF,TGCGCCAGCAGCTTGAGGGATACCTACGAGCAGTACTTC
TRBV19,once,NA,TRBJ1-5,CASSILTGYSNQPQHF,TGTGCCAGTAGTATACTGACCGGATATAGCAATCAGCCCCAGCATTTT
TRBV4-3,NA,NA,TRBJ2-7,CASSLSSVGYEQYF,TGCGCCAGCAGCCTAAGCTCGGTTGGCTACGAGCAGTACTTC
TRBV9,many,TRBD1,TRBJ2-1,CASSVEGASDEQFF,TGTGCCAGCAGCGTAGAGGGGGCCAGCGATGAGCAGTTCTTC
TRBV5-1,NA,NA,TRBJ2-7,CASSSGRNYEQYF,TGCGCCAGCAGCTCAGGACGGAACTACGAGCAGTACTTC
TRBV5-1,NA,TRBD1,TRBJ2-7,CASSLAGQGPYEQYF,TGCGCCAGCAGCCTAGCCGGACAGGGTCCCTACGAGCAGTACTTC
TRBV29-1,NA,TRBD1,TRBJ1-5,CSAKGQGENQPQHF,TGCAGCGCAAAAGGACAGGGGGAAAATCAGCCCCAGCATTTT
TRBV7-9,NA,NA,TRBJ2-5,CASSRELNQETQYF,TGTGCCAGCAGCCGCGAACTAAACCAAGAGACCCAGTACTTC
TRBV4-1,NA,TRBD2,TRBJ2-3,CASSPRPASGVAPSSTDTQYF,TGCGCCAGCAGCCCACGCCCCGCTAGCGGGGTTGCCCCGTCTAGCACAGATACGCAGTATTTT
TRBV12-5,NA,NA,TRBJ2-1,CASGSLGAGSGNEQFF,TGTGCTAGTGGTTCCCTAGGTGCAGGGTCCGGCAATGAGCAGTTCTTC
TRBV7-8,NA,NA,TRBJ2-5,CASSLLGGTQYF,TGTGCCAGCAGCCTATTAGGGGGGACCCAGTACTTC
TRBV7-9,NA,TRBD1,TRBJ1-2,CASSRPRQGPRGYTF,TGTGCCAGCAGCCGACCCCGACAGGGCCCGAGGGGCTACACCTTC
TRBV14,NA,NA,TRBJ1-2,CASSPPGHGYTF,TGTGCCAGCAGTCCCCCGGGGCATGGCTACACCTTC
TRBV2,NA,TRBD1,TRBJ2-1,CASSEGQGYNEQFF,TGTGCCAGCAGTGAAGGACAGGGCTACAATGAGCAGTTCTTC
TRBV5-1,NA,TRBD2,TRBJ2-7,CASSLSAGVRHEQYF,TGCGCCAGCAGCTTGTCAGCGGGAGTTCGCCACGAGCAGTACTTC
TRBV6-5,NA,TRBD1,TRBJ1-1,CASRGLTGAYPEAFF,TGTGCCAGCAGAGGCCTGACAGGGGCTTACCCCGAAGCTTTCTTT
TRBV6-4,NA,NA,TRBJ1-1,CASIIRGNTEAFF,TGTGCCAGTATAATCAGGGGAAACACTGAAGCTTTCTTT
TRBV6-1,NA,NA,TRBJ2-7,CASSDPPGPWDEQYF,TGTGCCAGCAGTGATCCCCCAGGGCCTTGGGACGAGCAGTACTTC
TRBV15,NA,TRBD1,TRBJ1-5,CATRDRVGSNQPQHF,TGTGCCACCCGGGACAGGGTAGGAAGCAATCAGCCCCAGCATTTT
TRBV19,NA,NA,TRBJ1-5,CARASWVGNQPQHF,TGTGCCAGAGCGTCGTGGGTTGGCAATCAGCCCCAGCATTTT
TRBV7-6,NA,TRBD2,TRBJ2-2,CASSLPLAGGANTGELFF,TGTGCCAGCAGCCTTCCTCTAGCGGGTGGGGCGAACACCGGGGAGCTGTTTTTT
TRBV7-9,once,TRBD2,TRBJ2-7,CASSYPSGRMGSYEQYF,TGTGCCAGCAGCTACCCTAGCGGGAGAATGGGGTCCTACGAGCAGTACTTC
TRBV29-1,NA,TRBD1,TRBJ1-2,CSVEATGTMNYGYTF,TGCAGCGTTGAAGCGACAGGGACGATGAACTATGGCTACACCTTC
TRBV5-5,NA,NA,TRBJ2-7,CASSFLYEQYF,TGTGCCAGCAGCTTTCTGTACGAGCAGTACTTC
TRBV7-6,NA,NA,TRBJ1-2,CASSLALGQITF,TGTGCCAGCAGCTTAGCTCTGGGGCAGATTACCTTC
TRBV13,once,NA,TRBJ2-1,CASSLVGRYNEQFF,TGTGCCAGCAGCTTAGTGGGCCGGTACAATGAGCAGTTCTTC
TRBV15,NA,NA,TRBJ1-2,CATSRVAGASTGYTF,TGTGCCACCAGCAGAGTAGCGGGGGCTAGTACTGGCTACACCTTC
TRBV5-4,NA,NA,TRBJ2-2,CASSLEGSWNTGELFF,TGTGCCAGCAGCTTGGAAGGGAGTTGGAACACCGGGGAGCTGTTTTTT
TRBV12-1,NA,NA,TRBJ1-4,CASSPAAWLTNEKLFF,TGTGCCAGCAGCCCGGCTGCCTGGTTGACTAATGAAAAACTGTTTTTT
TRBV19,few,NA,TRBJ2-5,CASSMNWMGTQYF,TGTGCCAGTAGTATGAATTGGATGGGGACCCAGTACTTC
TRBV6-5,NA,NA,TRBJ2-5,CASSYSGTNQETQYF,TGTGCCAGCAGTTACTCGGGGACAAACCAAGAGACCCAGTACTTC
TRBV2,NA,NA,TRBJ2-3,CASSGSATDTQYF,TGTGCCAGCAGTGGTTCGGCGACAGATACGCAGTATTTT
TRBV6-1,NA,TRBD1,TRBJ1-1,CASSEGQGAEAFF,TGTGCCAGCAGTGAAGGGCAGGGGGCTGAAGCTTTCTTT
TRBV6-1,NA,TRBD1,TRBJ2-7,CAIQPGQGTRYEQYF,TGTGCCATTCAACCCGGACAGGGAACTCGGTACGAGCAGTACTTC
TRBV27,NA,NA,TRBJ1-5,CASSLMAGGNQPQHF,TGTGCCAGCAGTTTAATGGCCGGGGGCAATCAGCCCCAGCATTTT
TRBV4-1,NA,NA,TRBJ2-3,CASSPGGNTQYF,TGCGCCAGCAGCCCGGGCGGGAATACGCAGTATTTT
TRBV28,NA,NA,TRBJ2-5,CASSFPRGNPQETQYF,TGTGCCAGCAGTTTTCCGCGGGGCAACCCCCAAGAGACCCAGTACTTC
TRBV30,NA,NA,TRBJ2-3,CAWSEASRVPDTQYF,TGTGCCTGGAGTGAAGCGTCAAGGGTCCCAGATACGCAGTATTTT
TRBV28,NA,NA,TRBJ2-2,CASSLLNTGELFF,TGTGCCAGCAGTTTGTTGAACACCGGGGAGCTGTTTTTT
TRBV28,NA,NA,TRBJ2-1,CASRSLGLASSYNEQFF,TGTGCCAGCAGATCCCTGGGGCTAGCGAGCTCCTACAATGAGCAGTTCTTC
TRBV19,NA,TRBD1,TRBJ1-1,CASSNRGLYTEAFF,TGTGCCAGTAGCAACAGGGGGCTGTACACTGAAGCTTTCTTT
TRBV27,NA,NA,TRBJ2-7,CASSYGAGGYEQYF,TGTGCCAGCAGTTACGGGGCCGGGGGCTACGAGCAGTACTTC
TRBV5-6,NA,NA,TRBJ2-1,CASSLAGAEQFF,TGTGCCAGCAGCTTGGCAGGGGCTGAGCAGTTCTTC
TRBV7-9,NA,NA,TRBJ2-5,CASSLASPRQETQYF,TGTGCCAGCAGCTTAGCCAGCCCGAGGCAAGAGACCCAGTACTTC
TRBV11-2,NA,NA,TRBJ2-1,CASSLEASVYNEQFF,TGTGCCAGCAGCTTAGAGGCTAGCGTCTACAATGAGCAGTTCTTC
TRBV7-3,NA,NA,TRBJ2-4,CASSLGSHRLAKNIQYF,TGTGCCAGCAGCTTAGGCAGCCATCGACTAGCCAAAAACATTCAGTACTTC
TRBV27,NA,TRBD1,TRBJ2-7,CASRLDRGFNEQYF,TGTGCCAGCAGACTGGACAGGGGATTTAACGAGCAGTACTTC